The rows below give T cell receptor beta chains drawn from one sample of a study of blood T cell repertoires in COVID-19. Assay: immunoSEQ multiplex PCR; the TCRdb copy retains only in-frame clones and omits some. The top ten hold 7.1% of the sample, which has 200,000 to 250,000 clones, around 87% seen once. The sample was peripheral blood. All receptors come from a woman between 65 and 79 years old with active or convalescent COVID-19. Each CDR3 is given with its conserved first and last residue. The D gene is left open where the match is weak. Clone sizes are given selectively: once, few, many, or a class where the clone is expanded.

J,D,size,V,CDR3,DNA
TRBJ2-7,.,.,TRBV2,CASSVSSFGEQYF,TGTGCCAGCAGTGTCTCTAGTTTCGGCGAGCAGTACTTC
TRBJ2-3,.,.,TRBV9,CASSVVTGGPDTQYF,TGTGCCAGCAGCGTAGTAACGGGGGGCCCAGATACGCAGTATTTT
TRBJ1-3,.,.,TRBV6-5,CASSPDSRSGNTIYF,TGTGCCAGCAGTCCCGACAGCCGCTCTGGAAACACCATATATTTT
TRBJ1-5,.,.,TRBV18,CASSPPRGSGRDNQPQHF,TGTGCCAGCTCACCCCCGCGAGGTTCTGGGAGGGATAATCAGCCCCAGCATTTT
TRBJ2-5,.,.,TRBV18,CASSPSRETQYF,TGTGCCAGCTCACCCTCTCGGGAGACCCAGTACTTC
TRBJ1-5,.,.,TRBV4-3,CASSQDKGGPQHF,TGCGCCAGCAGCCAAGATAAGGGAGGACCCCAGCATTTT
TRBJ2-1,TRBD2,.,TRBV19,CASSRTRGGVGEQFF,TGTGCCAGTAGTCGGACGCGGGGGGGAGTCGGTGAACAGTTCTTC
TRBJ1-1,TRBD1,few,TRBV10-1,CASSVSGGSGTEAFF,TGCGCCAGCAGTGTTTCAGGGGGCTCGGGCACTGAAGCTTTCTTT
TRBJ2-1,TRBD2,.,TRBV5-1,CASSLGSSGGAGSYNEQFF,TGCGCCAGCAGCTTGGGATCTAGCGGGGGGGCCGGCTCCTACAATGAGCAGTTCTTC
TRBJ2-2,TRBD1,.,TRBV14,CASSQDRGLNTGELFF,TGTGCCAGCAGCCAGGACAGGGGTCTCAACACCGGGGAGCTGTTTTTT
TRBJ1-6,.,.,TRBV7-3,CASSLKGDKASPLHF,TGTGCCAGCAGCTTAAAGGGGGATAAGGCTTCACCCCTCCACTTT
TRBJ1-1,.,.,TRBV19,CASSLLGGDEAFF,TGTGCCAGTAGTCTCTTAGGCGGGGATGAAGCTTTCTTT
TRBJ2-1,TRBD2,.,TRBV2,CASSIGQGRGGNEQFF,TGTGCCAGCAGTATCGGCCAGGGGCGGGGGGGCAATGAGCAGTTCTTC
TRBJ2-7,TRBD1,.,TRBV5-4,CASSSPGTGNEQYF,TGTGCCAGCAGCTCACCTGGGACAGGGAACGAGCAGTACTTC
TRBJ2-7,TRBD1,few,TRBV4-1,CASSQDRGAYEQYF,TGCGCCAGCAGCCAGGACAGGGGAGCCTACGAGCAGTACTTC
TRBJ2-7,.,once,TRBV4-1,CASSPQSGGIWPYEQYF,TGCGCCAGCAGCCCCCAGTCTGGGGGCATTTGGCCCTACGAGCAGTACTTC
TRBJ1-1,.,.,TRBV5-6,CASSLEEGTEAFF,TGTGCCAGCAGCTTAGAAGAGGGCACTGAAGCTTTCTTT
TRBJ1-3,.,few,TRBV18,CASSPGQVNAGNTIYF,TGTGCCAGCTCACCGGGTCAGGTCAACGCTGGAAACACCATATATTTT
TRBJ2-7,.,.,TRBV7-2,CASSGRGQGGVEQYF,TGTGCCAGCAGCGGCAGGGGGCAGGGAGGGGTCGAGCAGTACTTC
TRBJ1-1,.,.,TRBV5-1,CASSRGGGATEAFF,TGCGCCAGCAGTCGGGGCGGGGGAGCCACTGAAGCTTTCTTT
TRBJ2-7,.,.,TRBV27,CASKGVLTLYEQYF,TGTGCCAGCAAGGGGGTCCTAACCCTCTACGAGCAGTACTTC
TRBJ1-5,TRBD1,.,TRBV19,CASSFPGQGPNQPQHF,TGTGCCAGTAGTTTCCCGGGACAGGGGCCTAATCAGCCCCAGCATTTT
TRBJ1-2,.,.,TRBV9,CASSVLPGGGYTF,TGTGCCAGCAGCGTCCTGCCGGGGGGTGGCTACACCTTC
TRBJ2-5,TRBD2,.,TRBV5-1,CASSLGLGGSLETQYF,TGCGCCAGCAGCCTCGGACTAGGAGGGAGTCTGGAGACCCAGTACTTC
TRBJ1-6,.,.,TRBV3-1/TRBV3-2,CASSQEAGKDSPLHF,TGTGCCAGCAGCCAAGAGGCGGGGAAGGATTCACCCCTCCACTTT
TRBJ1-6,.,once,TRBV6-2/TRBV6-3,CASSLGSPLHF,TGTGCCAGCAGCCTCGGGTCACCCCTCCACTTT
TRBJ2-3,TRBD1,.,TRBV6-5,CASSYSLGTGGDTQYF,TGTGCCAGCAGTTACTCCCTTGGGACAGGGGGAGATACGCAGTATTTT
TRBJ2-2,.,.,TRBV6-2/TRBV6-3,CASSYSLAGELFF,TGTGCCAGCAGTTACTCGCTAGCCGGGGAGCTGTTTTTT
TRBJ1-2,.,.,TRBV12-3/TRBV12-4,CASSWGQPYGYTF,TGTGCCAGCAGTTGGGGGCAGCCGTATGGCTACACCTTC
TRBJ1-5,TRBD1,once,TRBV10-3,CAISESKTGVGNQPQHF,TGTGCCATCAGTGAGTCGAAAACAGGGGTGGGGAATCAGCCCCAGCATTTT
TRBJ1-2,TRBD1,.,TRBV6-5,CASTLGQGAYGYTF,TGTGCCAGTACTCTTGGACAGGGGGCTTATGGCTACACCTTC
TRBJ2-2,.,.,TRBV5-6,CASSQSTAGELFF,TGTGCCAGCAGCCAATCGACAGCCGGGGAGCTGTTTTTT
TRBJ2-1,.,once,TRBV11-3,CASSLRGGSTNEQFF,TGTGCCAGCAGCTTAAGGGGGGGTTCTACCAATGAGCAGTTCTTC
TRBJ2-2,TRBD1,few,TRBV19,CASSVLGTVTGELFF,TGTGCCAGTAGTGTCCTGGGGACAGTCACCGGGGAGCTGTTTTTT
TRBJ1-3,.,.,TRBV7-9,CASSLGRVEISSSGNTIYF,TGTGCCAGCAGCTTAGGTCGGGTTGAGATCTCAAGCTCTGGAAACACCATATATTTT
TRBJ2-7,TRBD1,.,TRBV19,CASSIRRGPYEQYF,TGTGCCAGTAGTATCCGCAGGGGGCCCTACGAGCAGTACTTC